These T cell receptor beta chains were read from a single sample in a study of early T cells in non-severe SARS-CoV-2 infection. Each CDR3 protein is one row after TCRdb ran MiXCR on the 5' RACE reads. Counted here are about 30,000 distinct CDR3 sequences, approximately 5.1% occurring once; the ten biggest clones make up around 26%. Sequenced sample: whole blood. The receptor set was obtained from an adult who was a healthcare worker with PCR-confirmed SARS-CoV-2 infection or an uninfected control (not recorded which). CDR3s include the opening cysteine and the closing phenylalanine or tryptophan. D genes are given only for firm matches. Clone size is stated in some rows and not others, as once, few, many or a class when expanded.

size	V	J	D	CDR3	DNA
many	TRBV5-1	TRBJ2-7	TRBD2	CASSDPGLAPREQYF	TGCGCCAGCAGTGATCCGGGACTAGCCCCAAGGGAGCAGTACTTC
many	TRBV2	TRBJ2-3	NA	CASTAGTKLPDTQYF	TGTGCCAGCACCGCTGGGACAAAATTACCAGATACGCAGTATTTT
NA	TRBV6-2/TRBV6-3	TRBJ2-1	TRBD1	CASSYSPTGFPYNEQFF	TGTGCCAGCAGTTACTCTCCGACAGGGTTCCCGTACAATGAGCAGTTCTTC
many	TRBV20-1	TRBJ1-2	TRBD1	CSASAQGQGLWGYTF	TGCAGTGCTAGCGCCCAGGGACAGGGTCTTTGGGGCTACACCTTC
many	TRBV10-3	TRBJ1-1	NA	CAISESGGTEAFF	TGTGCCATCAGTGAGTCAGGGGGGACTGAAGCTTTCTTT
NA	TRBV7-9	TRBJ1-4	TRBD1	CASLPGTGGEKLFF	TGTGCCAGCCTCCCGGGGACAGGAGGTGAAAAACTGTTTTTT
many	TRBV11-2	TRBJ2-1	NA	CASSLSGRGLDMEQFF	TGTGCCAGCAGCTTATCCGGGCGGGGGCTAGATATGGAGCAGTTCTTC
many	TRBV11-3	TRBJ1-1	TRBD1	CASSPGQGRGLNTEAFF	TGTGCCAGCAGCCCGGGACAGGGACGGGGTCTGAACACTGAAGCTTTCTTT
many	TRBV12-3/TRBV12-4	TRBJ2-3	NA	CASSLLLTDTQYF	TGTGCCAGCAGTTTACTCCTCACAGATACGCAGTATTTT
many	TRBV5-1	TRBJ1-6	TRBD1	CASSFQGQLNSPLHF	TGCGCCAGCAGCTTTCAGGGACAGCTTAATTCACCCCTCCACTTT
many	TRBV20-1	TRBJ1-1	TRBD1	CSARDRGRTEAFF	TGCAGTGCGCGGGACAGGGGAAGGACTGAAGCTTTCTTT
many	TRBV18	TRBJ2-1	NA	CASSPGLSSYNEQFF	TGTGCCAGCTCACCCGGACTATCCTCCTACAATGAGCAGTTCTTC
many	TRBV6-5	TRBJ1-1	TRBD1	CASRPRQGATEAFF	TGTGCCAGCAGACCCCGACAGGGGGCAACTGAAGCTTTCTTT
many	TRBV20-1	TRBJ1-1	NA	CSVPYLNTEAFF	TGCAGTGTTCCTTACCTGAACACTGAAGCTTTCTTT
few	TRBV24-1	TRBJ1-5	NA	CATSDWDNQPQHF	TGTGCCACCAGTGATTGGGATAATCAGCCCCAGCATTTT
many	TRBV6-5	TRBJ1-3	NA	CASTLSRASGNTIYF	TGTGCCAGCACCCTATCCAGGGCATCTGGAAACACCATATATTTT
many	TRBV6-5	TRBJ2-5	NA	CASSYEAGLETQYF	TGTGCCAGCAGTTACGAGGCGGGACTGGAGACCCAGTACTTC
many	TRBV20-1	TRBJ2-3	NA	CSARVGASTDTQYF	TGCAGTGCTAGAGTGGGAGCTAGCACAGATACGCAGTATTTT
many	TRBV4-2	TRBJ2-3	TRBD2	CASSQEASGSMGDTQYF	TGTGCCAGCAGCCAAGAGGCTAGCGGGAGTATGGGAGATACGCAGTATTTT
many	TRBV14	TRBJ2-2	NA	CASSQGPTGELFF	TGTGCCAGCAGCCAAGGTCCCACCGGGGAGCTGTTTTTT
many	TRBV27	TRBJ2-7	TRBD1	CASSPPRTGGVGEQYF	TGTGCCAGCAGTCCCCCCCGGACAGGTGGGGTAGGAGAGCAGTACTTC
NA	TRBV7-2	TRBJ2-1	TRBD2	CASSSSGRTYNEQFF	TGTGCCAGCAGCTCTAGCGGGAGAACCTACAATGAGCAGTTCTTC
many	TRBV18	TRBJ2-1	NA	CASSPDSYNEQFF	TGTGCCAGCTCACCAGACTCCTACAATGAGCAGTTCTTC
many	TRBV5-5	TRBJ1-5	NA	CASSLTSNQPQHF	TGTGCCAGCAGCTTGACTAGCAATCAGCCCCAGCATTTT
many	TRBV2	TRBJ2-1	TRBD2	CASSSLFLAKGRGLAGFLEQFF	TGTGCCAGCAGTTCTCTGTTCTTAGCGAAAGGGAGAGGACTAGCGGGTTTTCTTGAGCAGTTCTTC
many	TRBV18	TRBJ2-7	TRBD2	CASSPGRDQEQYF	TGTGCCAGCTCACCCGGGAGGGATCAAGAGCAGTACTTC
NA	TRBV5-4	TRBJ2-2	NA	CASSLGPSRGELFF	TGTGCCAGCAGCTTGGGCCCCTCGCGGGGGGAGCTGTTTTTT
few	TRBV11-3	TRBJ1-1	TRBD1	CASSDRALKLFF	TGTGCCAGCAGCGACAGGGCACTGAAGCTTTTCTTT
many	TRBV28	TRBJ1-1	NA	CASSLYWGNTEAFF	TGTGCCAGCAGTTTGTACTGGGGAAACACTGAAGCTTTCTTT
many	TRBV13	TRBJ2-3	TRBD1	CASSVPGGRADTQYF	TGTGCCAGCAGCGTACCAGGGGGTCGGGCAGATACGCAGTATTTT
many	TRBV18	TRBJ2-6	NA	CASSGSGGLFSGANVLTF	TGTGCCAGCTCAGGCTCCGGGGGATTGTTCTCTGGGGCCAACGTCCTGACTTTC
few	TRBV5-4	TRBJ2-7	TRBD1	CASSLGHRGYEQYF	TGTGCCAGCAGCTTAGGCCACAGGGGCTACGAGCAGTACTTC
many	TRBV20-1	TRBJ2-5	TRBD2	CSAPGLAGGQETQYF	TGCAGTGCCCCGGGACTAGCGGGAGGGCAAGAGACCCAGTACTTC
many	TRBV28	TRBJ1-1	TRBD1	CASSSGQGAEAFF	TGTGCCAGCAGTTCAGGACAGGGGGCTGAAGCTTTCTTT
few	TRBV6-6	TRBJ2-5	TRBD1	CASNKQGPQETQYF	TGTGCCAGCAATAAACAGGGGCCCCAAGAGACCCAGTACTTC
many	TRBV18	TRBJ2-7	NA	CASSPGTPRYEQYF	TGTGCCAGCTCACCCGGGACGCCGCGGTACGAGCAGTACTTC
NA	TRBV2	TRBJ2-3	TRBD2	CASGRDYTDTQYF	TGTGCCAGCGGCCGGGACTACACAGATACGCAGTATTTT
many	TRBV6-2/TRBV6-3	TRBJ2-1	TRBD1	CASRGTGGRYEQFF	TGTGCCAGCAGGGGGACAGGGGGCCGGTATGAGCAGTTCTTC
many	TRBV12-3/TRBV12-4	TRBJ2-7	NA	CASSLVAGSYEQYF	TGTGCCAGCAGTTTAGTGGCAGGATCCTACGAGCAGTACTTC
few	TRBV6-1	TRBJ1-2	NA	CASSEWDVLYGYTF	TGTGCCAGCAGTGAATGGGATGTCCTCTATGGCTACACCTTC
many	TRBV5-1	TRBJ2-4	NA	CASSLGVVYKNIQYF	TGCGCCAGCAGCTTGGGCGTGGTATACAAAAACATTCAGTACTTC
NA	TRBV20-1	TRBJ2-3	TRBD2	CSARAGGTDTQYF	TGCAGTGCCAGAGCGGGAGGCACAGATACGCAGTATTTT
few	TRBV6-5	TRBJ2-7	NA	CASSYSGAGGKYF	TGTGCCAGCAGTTACTCCGGGGCCGGGGGCAAGTACTTC
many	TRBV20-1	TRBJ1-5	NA	CSASNVGQPQHF	TGCAGTGCTAGTAATGTGGGTCAGCCCCAGCATTTT
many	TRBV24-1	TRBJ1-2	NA	CATSDSYGYTF	TGTGCCACCAGTGACTCCTATGGCTACACCTTC